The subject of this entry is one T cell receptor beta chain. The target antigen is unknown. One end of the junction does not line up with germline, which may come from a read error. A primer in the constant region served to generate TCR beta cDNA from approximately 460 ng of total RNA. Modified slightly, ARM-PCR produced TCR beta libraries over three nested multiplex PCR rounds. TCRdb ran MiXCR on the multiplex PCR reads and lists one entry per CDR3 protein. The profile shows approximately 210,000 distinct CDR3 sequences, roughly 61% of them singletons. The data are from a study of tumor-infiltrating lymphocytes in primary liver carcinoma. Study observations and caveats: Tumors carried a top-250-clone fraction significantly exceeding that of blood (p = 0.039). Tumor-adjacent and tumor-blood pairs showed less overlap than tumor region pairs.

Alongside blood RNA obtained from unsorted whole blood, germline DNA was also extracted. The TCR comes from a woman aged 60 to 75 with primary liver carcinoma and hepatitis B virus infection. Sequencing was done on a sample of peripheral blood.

CDR3 loop: CTSESGLPSHNEQFF. In DNA form, the CDR3 reads TGTACAAGCGAATCTGGGCTTCCCTCCCACAATGAGCAGTTCTTC. The chain uses TRBV6-1 and TRBJ2-1; D is undetermined. The CDR3 extends over 15 amino acids. In germline, CDR1 is MNHNS, CDR2 SASEGT.